These T cell receptor beta chains were read from a single sample in a study of T cell responses to AZD1222 COVID-19 vaccine. TCRdb's table, derived via immunoSEQ multiplex PCR, lists solely in-frame clones and lacks some. Among more than 70,000 clones listed, approximately 90% were seen once. The specimen was peripheral blood, collected 28 days after the second AZD1222 dose. The receptors derive from an adult who received the AZD1222 COVID-19 vaccine. The CDR3 runs from the conserved cysteine through the conserved F or W. D genes are given only for firm matches. Some rows mark clone size as missing; the rest say once, few, many or name a class of expanded clone.

CDR3 DNA: TGTGCCAGCAGCCAACAGCGGGGGGGTGGGTATACGCAGTATTTT
CDR3 protein: CASSQQRGGGYTQYF
V gene: TRBV7-2
D gene: TRBD2
J gene: TRBJ2-3
clone size: .

CDR3 DNA: TGTGCCAGCTCCTGGGGGAACACTGAAGCTTTCTTT
CDR3 protein: CASSWGNTEAFF
V gene: TRBV18
D gene: .
J gene: TRBJ1-1
clone size: once

CDR3 DNA: TGTGCCAGCAGCTTAGGTCGGGGCGAGCAGTTCTTC
CDR3 protein: CASSLGRGEQFF
V gene: TRBV11-2
D gene: .
J gene: TRBJ2-1
clone size: .

CDR3 DNA: TGTGCCAGTAGATGGGGGTTGAACACTGAAGCTTTCTTT
CDR3 protein: CASRWGLNTEAFF
V gene: TRBV19
D gene: .
J gene: TRBJ1-1
clone size: .

CDR3 DNA: TGTGCCAGCAGCTTAGCCTACAGGGGGAGGAACACTGAAGCTTTCTTT
CDR3 protein: CASSLAYRGRNTEAFF
V gene: TRBV7-9
D gene: TRBD1
J gene: TRBJ1-1
clone size: .

CDR3 DNA: TGTGCCAGCAGCTTAGTAAGATTTACCGGGGAGCTGTTTTTT
CDR3 protein: CASSLVRFTGELFF
V gene: TRBV11-2
D gene: .
J gene: TRBJ2-2
clone size: .

CDR3 DNA: TGCGCCAGCAACCGAAGGGGCGCAACTAATGAAAAACTGTTTTTT
CDR3 protein: CASNRRGATNEKLFF
V gene: TRBV5-1
D gene: .
J gene: TRBJ1-4
clone size: .

CDR3 DNA: TGTGCCAGTAGTATGTTTCCCGGGACGGTGAACACTGAAGCTTTCTTT
CDR3 protein: CASSMFPGTVNTEAFF
V gene: TRBV19
D gene: .
J gene: TRBJ1-1
clone size: .

CDR3 DNA: TGTGCCAGCCTAACAGGGAACTATGGCTACACCTTC
CDR3 protein: CASLTGNYGYTF
V gene: TRBV28
D gene: .
J gene: TRBJ1-2
clone size: .

CDR3 DNA: TGTGCCAGCAGTGTAGGGTGGAGGGAAAATGAGCAGTTCTTC
CDR3 protein: CASSVGWRENEQFF
V gene: TRBV2
D gene: .
J gene: TRBJ2-1
clone size: .

CDR3 DNA: TGCGCCAGCAGTCCCTCACCTACTAAGAATGAGCAGTTCTTC
CDR3 protein: CASSPSPTKNEQFF
V gene: TRBV23-1
D gene: .
J gene: TRBJ2-1
clone size: .

CDR3 DNA: TGTGCCAGCAGCTTAGCGACAGGGGTAACTAATGAAAAACTGTTTTTT
CDR3 protein: CASSLATGVTNEKLFF
V gene: TRBV11-2
D gene: TRBD1
J gene: TRBJ1-4
clone size: .

CDR3 DNA: TGCAGTGCTAGATTGTTGGGGGTTGCATACTTC
CDR3 protein: CSARLLGVAYF
V gene: TRBV20-1
D gene: .
J gene: TRBJ2-7
clone size: .

CDR3 DNA: TGTGCCAGCAGCTTAGGGACGGCAGGGGGCCGTAGGGAGACCCAGTACTTC
CDR3 protein: CASSLGTAGGRRETQYF
V gene: TRBV13
D gene: TRBD1
J gene: TRBJ2-5
clone size: .

CDR3 DNA: TGCGCCAGCCTACTGACCTTAAGGAACACTGAAGCTTTCTTT
CDR3 protein: CASLLTLRNTEAFF
V gene: TRBV4-1
D gene: .
J gene: TRBJ1-1
clone size: .

CDR3 DNA: TGTGCCAGCAGCTTAGACGAGGGGACCCAGTACTTC
CDR3 protein: CASSLDEGTQYF
V gene: TRBV7-9
D gene: .
J gene: TRBJ2-5
clone size: .

CDR3 DNA: TGCGCCAGCAGCCCCTTCAGGGTCGACACTGAAGCTTTCTTT
CDR3 protein: CASSPFRVDTEAFF
V gene: TRBV5-1
D gene: .
J gene: TRBJ1-1
clone size: .

CDR3 DNA: TGTGCCAGCCGAGGGGCGAACTATGGCTACACCTTC
CDR3 protein: CASRGANYGYTF
V gene: TRBV6-4
D gene: .
J gene: TRBJ1-2
clone size: .

CDR3 DNA: TGTGCCAGCAGCCGAGGGACAGGGGGCGATGAGACCCAGTACTTC
CDR3 protein: CASSRGTGGDETQYF
V gene: TRBV5-4
D gene: TRBD1
J gene: TRBJ2-5
clone size: .

CDR3 DNA: TGTGCCAGCAGCCAGACCCGGGGCTCCTACGAGCAGTACTTC
CDR3 protein: CASSQTRGSYEQYF
V gene: TRBV7-9
D gene: .
J gene: TRBJ2-7
clone size: .

CDR3 DNA: TGTGCCCGAGACAGGGGGCCACAGCCCCAGCATTTT
CDR3 protein: CARDRGPQPQHF
V gene: TRBV11-3
D gene: TRBD1
J gene: TRBJ1-5
clone size: .

CDR3 DNA: TGTGCCAGCAGTTTGGAGGGGGGAAGGGGCTACACCTTC
CDR3 protein: CASSLEGGRGYTF
V gene: TRBV28
D gene: .
J gene: TRBJ1-2
clone size: once

CDR3 DNA: TGTGCCACTCAACCGGGACGGAATAATTCACCCCTCCACTTT
CDR3 protein: CATQPGRNNSPLHF
V gene: TRBV27
D gene: .
J gene: TRBJ1-6
clone size: .

CDR3 DNA: TGTGCCAGTAGTATTAGGACCTACAATGAGCAGTTCTTC
CDR3 protein: CASSIRTYNEQFF
V gene: TRBV19
D gene: .
J gene: TRBJ2-1
clone size: .

CDR3 DNA: TGTGCCAGCAGTTACAGGGGAGGCACCGGGGAGCTGTTTTTT
CDR3 protein: CASSYRGGTGELFF
V gene: TRBV6-5
D gene: .
J gene: TRBJ2-2
clone size: .

CDR3 DNA: TGTGCCAGCAGCCCGGGACAGGCCTCCTACGAGCAGTACTTC
CDR3 protein: CASSPGQASYEQYF
V gene: TRBV7-2
D gene: TRBD1
J gene: TRBJ2-7
clone size: .

CDR3 DNA: TGTGCCAGCAGTATCCCCGGACAGGGGGATTACACAGATACGCAGTATTTT
CDR3 protein: CASSIPGQGDYTDTQYF
V gene: TRBV27
D gene: TRBD1
J gene: TRBJ2-3
clone size: .

CDR3 DNA: TGCGCCAGCAGGTTATCCGGGACTAGCGGGGGAGCCTCCTACGAGCAGTACTTC
CDR3 protein: CASRLSGTSGGASYEQYF
V gene: TRBV10-2
D gene: TRBD2
J gene: TRBJ2-7
clone size: .

CDR3 DNA: TGTGCCAGCAGCGGGACCTATAGCAATCAGCCCCAGCATTTT
CDR3 protein: CASSGTYSNQPQHF
V gene: TRBV5-5
D gene: .
J gene: TRBJ1-5
clone size: few

CDR3 DNA: TGTGCCAGCAGCGGGAGGGGGTACAATGAGCAGTTCTTC
CDR3 protein: CASSGRGYNEQFF
V gene: TRBV7-6
D gene: .
J gene: TRBJ2-1
clone size: .

CDR3 DNA: TGTGCCAGCAGCTCGGACTATCCGAACACCGGGGAGCTGTTTTTT
CDR3 protein: CASSSDYPNTGELFF
V gene: TRBV9
D gene: .
J gene: TRBJ2-2
clone size: .

CDR3 DNA: TGTGCCACCAGCAGAGATATCAGCGGGAGTCAAGATACGCAGTATTTT
CDR3 protein: CATSRDISGSQDTQYF
V gene: TRBV15
D gene: TRBD2
J gene: TRBJ2-3
clone size: .

CDR3 DNA: TGTGCCAGCAGCTTTAGTCGTTTGGTCGATGAGCAGTTCTTC
CDR3 protein: CASSFSRLVDEQFF
V gene: TRBV11-3
D gene: .
J gene: TRBJ2-1
clone size: .

CDR3 DNA: TGCGCCAGCAGCACCTTAGCGGGAGTGAGGGATGAGCAGTTCTTC
CDR3 protein: CASSTLAGVRDEQFF
V gene: TRBV5-1
D gene: TRBD2
J gene: TRBJ2-1
clone size: .

CDR3 DNA: TGTGCCAGCTCAAAGGAGGCGGGGCACACTGAAGCTTTCTTT
CDR3 protein: CASSKEAGHTEAFF
V gene: TRBV28
D gene: .
J gene: TRBJ1-1
clone size: .

CDR3 DNA: TGTGCCAGCAGCTTGGCTTGGGTTTCGGTGGAGTTCTTC
CDR3 protein: CASSLAWVSVEFF
V gene: TRBV5-6
D gene: .
J gene: TRBJ2-1
clone size: once

CDR3 DNA: TGCGCCAGCAGTTCTCGGAATGAGGGCTACACCTTC
CDR3 protein: CASSSRNEGYTF
V gene: TRBV5-1
D gene: .
J gene: TRBJ1-2
clone size: .

CDR3 DNA: TGTGCCAGCAGCTCCCATCCGCCGGGGAGCTCCTATAATTCACCCCTCCACTTT
CDR3 protein: CASSSHPPGSSYNSPLHF
V gene: TRBV5-8
D gene: .
J gene: TRBJ1-6
clone size: few

CDR3 DNA: TGTGCCAGCAGTGAAGCGGAAAAGCAGTTCTTC
CDR3 protein: CASSEAEKQFF
V gene: TRBV2
D gene: .
J gene: TRBJ2-1
clone size: .

CDR3 DNA: TGTGCCAGCAGCCCCTTTGTATCGAGCACTGAAGCTTTCTTT
CDR3 protein: CASSPFVSSTEAFF
V gene: TRBV3-1/TRBV3-2
D gene: .
J gene: TRBJ1-1
clone size: .

CDR3 DNA: TGTGCCAGCTCACCGGGGGGTTCGGGTAGCCAGCCCTACGAGCAGTACTTC
CDR3 protein: CASSPGGSGSQPYEQYF
V gene: TRBV18
D gene: .
J gene: TRBJ2-7
clone size: .

CDR3 DNA: TGTGCCAGCTCGCCGAGGGGGGCGCAAGGCAATCAGCCCCAGCATTTT
CDR3 protein: CASSPRGAQGNQPQHF
V gene: TRBV18
D gene: .
J gene: TRBJ1-5
clone size: .

CDR3 DNA: TGTGCCAGCAGTCCCGGGGGGCGTCAGCCCCAGCATTTT
CDR3 protein: CASSPGGRQPQHF
V gene: TRBV6-2/TRBV6-3
D gene: .
J gene: TRBJ1-5
clone size: once

CDR3 DNA: TGTGCCAGCAGCTTAGTACTAGCGGAAGCGGAGACCCAGTACTTC
CDR3 protein: CASSLVLAEAETQYF
V gene: TRBV7-9
D gene: TRBD2
J gene: TRBJ2-5
clone size: few

CDR3 DNA: TGTGCCAGTAGTATCCTGAACTATGGCTACACCTTC
CDR3 protein: CASSILNYGYTF
V gene: TRBV19
D gene: .
J gene: TRBJ1-2
clone size: .

CDR3 DNA: TGTGCCAGCAGTCGTTCCTCTTACGAGCAGTACTTC
CDR3 protein: CASSRSSYEQYF
V gene: TRBV12-3/TRBV12-4
D gene: .
J gene: TRBJ2-7
clone size: .

CDR3 DNA: TGTGCCAGCTCGCCTACCCGTGCGTCGACCAAAAACATTCAGTACTTC
CDR3 protein: CASSPTRASTKNIQYF
V gene: TRBV18
D gene: .
J gene: TRBJ2-4
clone size: .

CDR3 DNA: TGTGCCAGCTCACCCTTCCGACAGCATGATCCTGGAAACACCATATATTTT
CDR3 protein: CASSPFRQHDPGNTIYF
V gene: TRBV18
D gene: .
J gene: TRBJ1-3
clone size: .

CDR3 DNA: TGTGCCAGCAGCTTTAGCGGGAGCGGCACAGATACGCAGTATTTT
CDR3 protein: CASSFSGSGTDTQYF
V gene: TRBV11-2
D gene: TRBD2
J gene: TRBJ2-3
clone size: once